The 28 T cell receptor beta chains below come from one sample, sequenced in a study of T cell changes during pregnancy in multiple sclerosis. Assay used: immunoSEQ multiplex PCR; TCRdb lists only in-frame clones, some missing. Found here are some 40,000 clones, 90% to 95% of them singletons; the top ten hold 0.35%. This material consisted of CD4+ T cells from peripheral blood mononuclear cells, taken after pregnancy. The source of these receptors is a female donor with multiple sclerosis, enrolled in a pregnancy study.

The V call is TRBV19, the J call TRBJ1-2; 10 positions match TRBD1. CDR1 and CDR2 (germline): LNHDA, SQIVND (reference sequence). The CDR3 has 17 residues. Trimming at V came to 3 bases and at J to 4 bases, leaving 11 bases not matched to a gene. CDR3 residues: CASSIDIGTGDSYGYTF. The CDR3 region has the DNA TGTGCCAGTAGTATCGACATAGGGACAGGGGACAGCTATGGCTACACCTTC.

The V call is TRBV2, the J call TRBJ1-2; the match to TRBD1 covers 7 bases. V lost 4 bases, J lost 9 bases, and 8 bases stayed unmatched. Germline V lookup: CDR1 SNHLY, CDR2 FYNNEI. CDR3 length equals 13 residues. The CDR3 DNA reads as TGTGCCAGCAGTGTTGGGGACAGAGAAAGCTACACCTTC. It translates to CASSVGDRESYTF.

This clone was seen only a few times. The chain is built from TRBV19 and TRBJ2-2, with TRBD1 identical over 9 bases. Trimming removed 5 bases from V and 5 bases from J; junction bases left unmatched: 6. The CDR3 has 15 residues. Germline V CDR1 and CDR2: LNHDA, SQIVND (reference sequence). This chain's CDR3 is CASSVTGGGTGELFF. DNA for the CDR3: TGTGCCAGTAGTGTGACAGGGGGGGGGACCGGGGAGCTGTTTTTT.

V usage is TRBV4-2 and J usage is TRBJ2-1; the match to TRBD1 covers 7 bases. J lost 9 bases, V lost 1 base, and 9 bases had no gene match. Germline CDR1 is LGHNA and CDR2 is YNFKEQ. This CDR3 has 15 residues. CDR3 amino acids: CASSQVWQGVGEQFF. The CDR3 DNA follows: TGTGCCAGCAGCCAAGTTTGGCAGGGGGTTGGTGAGCAGTTCTTC.

V and J are TRBV5-6 and TRBJ1-4; D may be TRBD1 (5 bases). CDR3 length: 14 residues. Between the trimmed V and J ends, which lost 4 bases and 3 bases, there was a span of 10 bases. Germline V CDR1 and CDR2: SGHDT, YYEEEE. The CDR3 nucleotides are TGTGCCAGCAGCCGTGGGGCGGCTAATGAAAAACTGTTTTTT. Protein product: CASSRGAANEKLFF.

The rearrangement joins TRBV2 to TRBJ1-6; possible D gene TRBD1, 5 bases. The CDR3 is 12 residues long. Germline loops: CDR1 SNHLY, CDR2 FYNNEI. V was clipped by 2 bases and J by 14 bases, with 10 bases between them. The CDR3 loop is CASSEWGGALHF. The DNA of the CDR3 is TGTGCCAGCAGTGAATGGGGGGGAGCCCTCCACTTT.

V and J are TRBV5-4 and TRBJ2-7; TRBD2 agrees at 13 bases. V gave up 4 bases and J gave up 5 bases; unmatched junction bases: 9. The CDR3 spans 16 residues. From germline, CDR1 is SGHNT and CDR2 YYREEE (reference sequence). CDR3 in amino acids: CASSKTSGGAGDEQYF. The CDR3, as DNA: TGTGCCAGCAGCAAAACTAGCGGGGGGGCCGGAGACGAGCAGTACTTC. Based on the CDR3 plus reference TRBV5-4 and TRBJ2-7, the full variable domain is ETGVTQSPTHLIKTRGQQVTLRCSSQSGHNTVSWYQQALGQGPQFIFQYYREEENGRGNFPPRFSGLQFPNYSSELNVNALELDDSALYLCASSKTSGGAGDEQYFGPGTRLTVT.

The V gene is TRBV7-9, the J gene TRBJ2-7; the match to TRBD1 covers 11 bases. Per germline, CDR1 SEHNR and CDR2 FQNEAQ (reference sequence). With V trimmed by 3 bases and J by 3 bases, 4 bases remained unmatched. The CDR3 covers 15 residues. The CDR3 coding sequence is TGTGCCAGCAGCTTCCCTGGGACAGGGGGCTACGAGCAGTACTTC. It yields the protein CASSFPGTGGYEQYF.

This sequence joins TRBV5-1 and TRBJ1-6, with a tentative D call TRBD1 (6 bases). Germline CDR1 and CDR2: SGHRS and YFSETQ. V was cut by 2 bases and J by 8 bases, with 11 bases left in between. CDR3 length: 14 amino acids. For the CDR3, the DNA is TGCGCCAGCAGCTTACGGACAGTACATTCACCCCTCCACTTT. Its protein product is CASSLRTVHSPLHF. Together with reference TRBV5-1 and TRBJ1-6, the CDR3 gives the full variable domain: KAGVTQTPRYLIKTRGQQVTLSCSPISGHRSVSWYQQTPGQGLQFLFEYFSETQRNKGNFPGRFSGRQFSNSRSEMNVSTLELGDSALYLCASSLRTVHSPLHFGNGTRLTVT.

The chain couples TRBV5-1 to TRBJ1-2; 7 bases agree with TRBD1. With V trimmed by 4 bases and J by 10 bases, 13 bases remained unmatched. The germline gives CDR1 SGHRS, CDR2 YFSETQ. This CDR3 comprises 14 residues. The CDR3 DNA follows: TGCGCCAGCAGCGATGGGACAGACCCCTTTCTCTACACCTTC. Protein: CASSDGTDPFLYTF. The full variable domain, rest sourced from reference TRBV5-1 and TRBJ1-2, is KAGVTQTPRYLIKTRGQQVTLSCSPISGHRSVSWYQQTPGQGLQFLFEYFSETQRNKGNFPGRFSGRQFSNSRSEMNVSTLELGDSALYLCASSDGTDPFLYTFGSGTRLTVV.

The chain links TRBV10-3 to TRBJ1-1, with D maybe TRBD1 (6 bases). The V and J ends lost 6 bases and 1 base respectively, with 9 bases between them. The CDR3 consists of 13 residues. Germline lookup yields CDR1 ENHRY and CDR2 SYGVKD. CDR3 loop: CAIRGQSNTEAFF. The CDR3 DNA reads as TGTGCCATCAGAGGACAGTCGAACACTGAAGCTTTCTTT.

This rearrangement joins TRBV2 to TRBJ2-6, with 7 bases matching TRBD2. CDR3 length equals 15 residues. Germline values: CDR1 SNHLY, CDR2 FYNNEI. The ends lost 6 bases at V and 1 base at J; junction bases unmatched: 3. The CDR3 reads CASRGGVSGANVLTF. DNA for the CDR3: TGTGCCAGCAGGGGAGGGGTGTCTGGGGCCAACGTCCTGACTTTC.

V usage is TRBV4-1 and J usage is TRBJ1-3; 8 bases align to TRBD1. The CDR3 is 15 amino acids. The germline V gene has CDR1 MGHRA and CDR2 YSYEKL. Unmatched junction bases numbered 4, after V lost 3 bases and J lost 3 bases. CDR3 bases: TGCGCCAGCAGCCACCGACAGGGGAGTGGAAACACCATATATTTT. The encoded protein is CASSHRQGSGNTIYF.

This clone was observed a single time. The chain employs TRBV10-3 and TRBJ2-7, with a possible D match to TRBD2 (7 bases). The CDR3 totals 14 residues. Trimming removed 5 bases from V and 7 bases from J, with 18 bases in between. The germline V gene has CDR1 ENHRY and CDR2 SYGVKD. CDR3 DNA: TGTGCCATCAGTTCTTTCGGGGGGCTGGGGGAGCAGTACTTC. Its protein product is CAISSFGGLGEQYF.

CDR3 region: CASSLGRSYNSPLHF. CDR3 coding DNA: TGCGCCAGCAGCTTGGGTCGGTCCTATAATTCACCCCTCCACTTT. This chain uses TRBV5-1 with TRBJ1-6; D gene ambiguous. V lost 0 bases to trimming and J lost 1 base, with 5 bases between them. The CDR3 runs to 15 residues. From germline, CDR1 is SGHRS and CDR2 YFSETQ. Complete variable domain (other parts from reference TRBV5-1 and TRBJ1-6): KAGVTQTPRYLIKTRGQQVTLSCSPISGHRSVSWYQQTPGQGLQFLFEYFSETQRNKGNFPGRFSGRQFSNSRSEMNVSTLELGDSALYLCASSLGRSYNSPLHFGNGTRLTVT.

The chain joins TRBV6-1 to TRBJ1-5; possible D gene TRBD1, 5 bases. The germline V gene has CDR1 MNHNS and CDR2 SASEGT. This CDR3 region has 15 residues. Trimming stripped 7 bases from V and 2 bases from J, with 15 bases between. CDR3 protein: CASTGQLGGNQPQHF. As DNA, the CDR3 is TGTGCCAGCACTGGACAACTCGGAGGCAATCAGCCCCAGCATTTT.

V usage is TRBV18 and J usage is TRBJ2-4; tentative D call: TRBD2 (6 bases). The germline V and J ends were trimmed by 0 bases and 12 bases, with 9 bases remaining between them. The CDR3 consists of 12 residues. Per germline, CDR1 KGHSH and CDR2 LQKENI. As DNA, the CDR3 is TGTGCCAGCTCACCACCCGGGAGTACTCAGTACTTC. Translating gives CASSPPGSTQYF.

The chain employs TRBV28 and TRBJ2-2, with TRBD1 identical over 7 bases. Germline V gene lookup returns CDR1 MDHEN and CDR2 SYDVKM. The junction had 12 bases not matched to a gene; V was cut back by 8 bases and J by 6 bases. The CDR3 contains 15 residues. The CDR3 region has the DNA TGTGCCAGCTATCCCGGGACAGCGGTCCCCGGGGAGCTGTTTTTT. Protein: CASYPGTAVPGELFF.

This chain links TRBV14 with TRBJ2-1; 7 nucleotides agree with TRBD1. This CDR3 is built from 13 residues. Germline V gives CDR1 SGHDN, CDR2 FVKESK. Losses at the gene ends were 6 bases for V and 6 bases for J; bases not matched to a gene: 5. The CDR3: CASSLDRVNEQFF. As DNA, the CDR3 is TGTGCCAGCAGTCTAGACAGGGTCAATGAGCAGTTCTTC.

This chain uses TRBV7-6 with TRBJ2-3; 8 nucleotides line up with TRBD2. CDR1 and CDR2 from the germline V gene are SGHVS and FNYEAQ. This CDR3 has 16 residues. J lost 2 bases, V lost 2 bases, and 6 bases had no gene match. CDR3 loop: CASSLFGGGNTDTQYF. The CDR3, as DNA: TGTGCCAGCAGCTTATTTGGCGGGGGGAACACAGATACGCAGTATTTT.

V and J are TRBV27 and TRBJ1-1, with D possibly TRBD1 on 5 matching bases. The V and J ends lost 6 bases and 4 bases respectively, with 12 bases between them. This CDR3 is 13 amino acids long. The germline V gene encodes CDR1 MNHEY and CDR2 SMNVEV (reference sequence). CDR3 sequence reads: CASSPQGFTEAFF. CDR3 nucleotides: TGTGCCAGCAGCCCCCAGGGTTTCACTGAAGCTTTCTTT.

The V and J genes are TRBV12-5 and TRBJ1-1; D gene unclear. Trimming removed 3 bases at V and 0 bases at J, with 8 bases between. Germline V lookup: CDR1 LGHNT, CDR2 FRNRAP. The CDR3 loop spans 14 amino acids. Here the CDR3 DNA reads TGTGCTAGTGGTTTTTCCCTAGTGAACACTGAAGCTTTCTTT. Its translation: CASGFSLVNTEAFF.

The gene calls are TRBV19 and TRBJ1-6; tentatively, D is TRBD1 (6 bases). Trimming removed 7 bases at V and 8 bases at J, with 18 bases between. Looked up from germline, CDR1 is LNHDA and CDR2 is SQIVND (reference sequence). This CDR3 is 15 amino acids long. The CDR3 nucleotides are TGTGCCAGTAAGATACAGGGTACCAACCATTCACCCCTCCACTTT. Amino acid sequence: CASKIQGTNHSPLHF.

The rearrangement joins TRBV25-1 to TRBJ1-2, with D possibly matching TRBD1 (5 bases). Germline-derived CDR1 and CDR2 are MGHDK and SYGVNS. With 4 bases removed from V and 4 bases from J, the gap between germline ends came to 16 bases. This CDR3 contains 15 residues. Here the CDR3 DNA reads TGTGCCAGCAGTGGTCTGACCGACAGTCGCTATGGCTACACCTTC. The encoded protein is CASSGLTDSRYGYTF.

This chain uses TRBV7-9 with TRBJ2-4; D is possibly TRBD1 (6 bases). The CDR3 contains 14 residues. V lost 5 bases and J lost 12, with 20 bases in between. Germline assignment: CDR1 SEHNR and CDR2 FQNEAQ (reference sequence). In nucleotides, the CDR3 is TGTGCCAGCAGCCAGACCGGGACATTTCAAGCTCAGTACTTC. Its translation is CASSQTGTFQAQYF.

The genes are TRBV27 and TRBJ1-5; tentative D call: TRBD1 (6 bases). The CDR3 sequence is 14 residues long. CDR1 MNHEY and CDR2 SMNVEV come from the germline V gene (reference sequence). Trimming removed 6 bases from V and 6 bases from J, with 15 bases in between. CDR3 DNA sequence: TGTGCCAGCAGCGGTGGGGGGGCACTTCAGCCCCAGCATTTT. Translation gives CASSGGGALQPQHF.

This chain links TRBV18 with TRBJ1-1; 7 bases are shared with TRBD1. This CDR3 has 12 residues. Germline V gives CDR1 KGHSH, CDR2 LQKENI. The J segment lost 8 bases and the V segment lost 6 bases, leaving 6 bases of the junction unmatched. This chain's CDR3 is CASSSGQVEAFF. As DNA, the CDR3 is TGTGCCAGCTCCTCCGGACAGGTAGAAGCTTTCTTT.

The rearrangement links TRBV29-1 to TRBJ2-3; weak D call: TRBD1 (5 bases). CDR1 SQVTM and CDR2 ANQGSEA come from the germline V gene. The CDR3 loop spans 13 amino acids. Trimming removed 7 bases at V and 0 bases at J, with 11 bases between. CDR3 in DNA: TGCAGCGCCGCAGGACATAGCACAGATACGCAGTATTTT. This sequence encodes CSAAGHSTDTQYF.